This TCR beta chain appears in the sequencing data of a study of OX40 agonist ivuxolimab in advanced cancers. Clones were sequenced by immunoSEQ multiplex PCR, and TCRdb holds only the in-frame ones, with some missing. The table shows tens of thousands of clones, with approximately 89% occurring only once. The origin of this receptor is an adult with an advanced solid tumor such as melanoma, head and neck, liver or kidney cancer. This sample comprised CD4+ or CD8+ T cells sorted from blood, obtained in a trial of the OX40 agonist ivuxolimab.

The CDR3 sequence: CSVEMGRVRGYTF. CDR3 nucleotides: TGCAGCGTTGAAATGGGCAGGGTCCGGGGCTACACCTTC. The chain carries TRBV29-1 and TRBJ1-2; TRBD1 is a possible D gene (5 bases). V was trimmed by 2 bases and J by 8 bases, leaving 15 bases between them. The CDR3 totals 13 residues. Germline V gene lookup returns CDR1 SQVTM and CDR2 ANQGSEA.